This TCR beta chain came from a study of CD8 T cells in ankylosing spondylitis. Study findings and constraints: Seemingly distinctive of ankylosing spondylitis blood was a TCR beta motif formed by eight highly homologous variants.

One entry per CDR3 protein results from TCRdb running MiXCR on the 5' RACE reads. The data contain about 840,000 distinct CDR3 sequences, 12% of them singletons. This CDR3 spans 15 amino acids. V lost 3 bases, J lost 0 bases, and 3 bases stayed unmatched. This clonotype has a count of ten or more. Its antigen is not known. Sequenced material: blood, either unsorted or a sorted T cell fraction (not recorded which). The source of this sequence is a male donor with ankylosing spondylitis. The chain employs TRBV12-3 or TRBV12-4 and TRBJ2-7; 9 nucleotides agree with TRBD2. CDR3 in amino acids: CASSFRLADSYEQYF. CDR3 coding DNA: TGTGCCAGCAGTTTCAGACTAGCGGACTCCTACGAGCAGTACTTC.